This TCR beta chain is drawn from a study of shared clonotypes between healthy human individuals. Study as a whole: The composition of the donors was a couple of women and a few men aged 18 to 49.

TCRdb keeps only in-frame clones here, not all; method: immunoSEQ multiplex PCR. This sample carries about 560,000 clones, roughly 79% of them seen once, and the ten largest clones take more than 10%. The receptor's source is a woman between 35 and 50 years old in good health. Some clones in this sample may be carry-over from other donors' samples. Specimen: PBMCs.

In nucleotides, the CDR3 is TGTGCCTGGAGTGCGGACAGGGGGCCCCCCTTAGCCCGGGAGCTGTTTTTT. This encodes CAWSADRGPPLARELFF. V usage is TRBV30 and J usage is TRBJ2-2; 11 bases are a match to TRBD1. CDR1 GTSNPN and CDR2 SVGIG come from the germline V gene (reference sequence). Trimming at V came to 1 base and at J to 9 bases, leaving 13 bases not matched to a gene. The CDR3 extends over 17 amino acids.